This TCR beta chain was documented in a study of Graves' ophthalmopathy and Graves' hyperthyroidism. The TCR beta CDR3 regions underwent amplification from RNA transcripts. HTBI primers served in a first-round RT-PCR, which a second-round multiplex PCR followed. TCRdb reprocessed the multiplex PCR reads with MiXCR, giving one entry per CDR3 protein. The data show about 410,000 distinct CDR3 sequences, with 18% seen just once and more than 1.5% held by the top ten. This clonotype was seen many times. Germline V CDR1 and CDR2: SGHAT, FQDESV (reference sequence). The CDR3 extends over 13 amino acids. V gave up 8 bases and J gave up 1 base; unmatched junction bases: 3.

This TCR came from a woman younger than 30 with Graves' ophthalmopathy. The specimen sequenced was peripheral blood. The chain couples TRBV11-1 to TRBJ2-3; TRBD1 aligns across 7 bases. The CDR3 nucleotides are TGTGCCAGCGGCGACAGGGGCACAGATACGCAGTATTTT. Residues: CASGDRGTDTQYF.